Each of the 25 T cell receptor beta chains below was sequenced from the same sample in a study of cytomegalovirus exposure and HLA in healthy donors. The PCR used 60 Vbeta and 13 Jbeta primers. Clones were sequenced by immunoSEQ multiplex PCR, and TCRdb holds only the in-frame ones, with some missing. This repertoire shows 90,000 to 100,000 clones, 70% to 90% found once; its top ten account for around 2%. Sequencing was carried out using PBMCs. These receptors were collected from a man aged 18 to 30 in good health and CMV-seronegative.

The chain has TRBV15 and TRBJ1-5; D is perhaps TRBD1 (5 bases). The CDR3 runs to 15 residues. Trimming stripped 4 bases from V and 9 bases from J, with 19 bases between. CDR1 is LNHNV, CDR2 YYDKDF, per germline (reference sequence). The CDR3 region is CATSTSSAGKRPQHF. CDR3 in DNA: TGTGCCACCAGCACATCCTCGGCAGGGAAGAGGCCCCAGCATTTT.

The chain carries TRBV11-2 and TRBJ2-1; TRBD2 is a possible D gene (6 bases). The CDR3 runs 12 residues. V was trimmed by 1 base and J by 9 bases, leaving 7 bases between them. Germline CDR1 and CDR2: SGHAT and FQNNGV. CDR3 residues: CASSLAGVEQFF. Written as DNA, the CDR3 is TGTGCCAGCAGCTTAGCGGGAGTTGAGCAGTTCTTC.

The chain carries TRBV18 and TRBJ2-1; D is unresolved. This CDR3 has 14 amino acids. Germline-derived CDR1 and CDR2 are KGHSH and LQKENI. V was trimmed by 6 bases and J by 5 bases, leaving 14 bases between them. This CDR3 is CASSFKHADNEQFF. The CDR3 DNA sequence: TGTGCCAGCTCCTTTAAACACGCAGACAATGAGCAGTTCTTC.

The rearrangement uses TRBV30 and TRBJ1-1, with 9 positions matching TRBD1. The CDR3 runs 16 residues. V gave up 6 bases and J gave up 1 base; unmatched junction bases: 12. Germline V gene lookup returns CDR1 GTSNPN and CDR2 SVGIG (reference sequence). The CDR3 region has the DNA TGTGCCTGCCTGACAGGGGGAGCGGCAGCGAACACTGAAGCTTTCTTT. Encoded protein: CACLTGGAAANTEAFF.

The chain employs TRBV5-1 and TRBJ1-4, with 7 bases that match TRBD1. J was trimmed by 11 bases and V by 3 bases; bases with no gene match: 13. The CDR3 covers 15 residues. Germline assignment: CDR1 SGHRS and CDR2 YFSETQ. CDR3 DNA: TGCGCCAGCAGCTCCAGCCGGGACAGAGGGGGGAAACTGTTTTTT. It encodes CASSSSRDRGGKLFF.

This chain connects TRBV19 to TRBJ2-5, with D possibly TRBD2 on 6 matching bases. The CDR3 extends over 13 amino acids. The germline CDR1 and CDR2 sequences are LNHDA and SQIVND (reference sequence). Deletions cut 5 bases from V and 5 bases from J, with 12 bases between. The CDR3 DNA is TGTGCCAGTAGTGGCCGACTAGGGGAGACCCAGTACTTC. Its translation: CASSGRLGETQYF. Full variable domain (missing parts from reference TRBV19 and TRBJ2-5): DGGITQSPKYLFRKEGQNVTLSCEQNLNHDAMYWYRQDPGQGLRLIYYSQIVNDFQKGDIAEGYSVSREKKESFPLTVTSAQKNPTAFYLCASSGRLGETQYFGPGTRLLVL.

This chain connects TRBV7-9 to TRBJ1-2, with D possibly TRBD1 on 6 matching bases. The CDR3 contains 14 residues. The V and J ends lost 2 bases and 8 bases respectively, with 15 bases between them. Germline assignment: CDR1 SEHNR and CDR2 FQNEAQ (reference sequence). CDR3 sequence reads: CASSLRESGGGYTF. In DNA form, the CDR3 reads TGTGCCAGCAGCTTAAGGGAGAGTGGGGGCGGCTACACCTTC.

As regards this clone: This sample includes further DNA sequences coding for the same CDR3. This chain links TRBV19 with TRBJ2-1, with a tentative D call TRBD2 (5 bases). V was clipped by 3 bases and J by 7 bases, with 7 bases between them. This CDR3 is 12 amino acids long. Germline V gene lookup returns CDR1 LNHDA and CDR2 SQIVND (reference sequence). The DNA for the CDR3 is TGTGCCAGTAGTATTGGAGGAAATGAGCAGTTCTTC. It translates to CASSIGGNEQFF.

The chain links TRBV25-1 to TRBJ1-4; 7 positions agree with TRBD1. The length of the CDR3 is 16 residues. The ends lost 4 bases at V and 8 bases at J; junction bases unmatched: 13. Germline V gene data show CDR1 as MGHDK and CDR2 as SYGVNS. CDR3: CASSGRATGLEEKLFF. As DNA, the CDR3 is TGTGCCAGCAGTGGACGGGCGACAGGGTTGGAGGAAAAACTGTTTTTT.

The CDR3 here is CASSGGTGGGGNTIYF. CDR3 coding DNA: TGTGCCAGCAGTGGAGGGACAGGGGGCGGTGGAAACACCATATATTTT. The chain joins TRBV2 to TRBJ1-3, with 12 bases that match TRBD1. Germline values: CDR1 SNHLY, CDR2 FYNNEI. This CDR3 is built from 16 residues. The V gene end was trimmed by 4 bases and the J gene end by 3 bases; junction bases not matched to a gene: 4.

The V call is TRBV6-6, the J call TRBJ1-1, with D uncertain. The CDR3 covers 14 residues. V dropped 5 bases and J dropped 3 bases, with 13 bases sitting between them. In germline, CDR1 is MNHNY, CDR2 SVGAGI (reference sequence). DNA for the CDR3: TGTGCCAGCAGTCTGCGACCCGGGGACACTGAAGCTTTCTTT. Protein: CASSLRPGDTEAFF.

The chain has TRBV7-9 and TRBJ2-7; TRBD1 matches 9 bases. The V segment lost 5 bases and the J segment 4 bases; nucleotides outside the gene matches: 6. The CDR3 is 14 residues long. Germline values: CDR1 SEHNR, CDR2 FQNEAQ (reference sequence). CDR3 nucleotide sequence: TGTGCCAGCAGCAGTTGGACAGGGGCGTACGAGCAGTACTTC. Translated: CASSSWTGAYEQYF.

This sequence joins TRBV2 and TRBJ2-2; 15 nucleotides line up with TRBD2. With 5 bases clipped from V and 4 bases from J, the junction kept 2 bases outside the gene matches. The CDR3 sequence is 16 residues long. Germline CDR1 is SNHLY and CDR2 is FYNNEI. The CDR3 DNA follows: TGTGCCAGCAGTCCGGGACTAGCGGGGGGCACCGGGGAGCTGTTTTTT. It translates to CASSPGLAGGTGELFF.

The chain uses TRBV19 and TRBJ2-3, with 8 bases identical to TRBD1. This CDR3 contains 15 residues. Germline V gene lookup returns CDR1 LNHDA and CDR2 SQIVND (reference sequence). With 5 bases clipped from V and 5 bases from J, the junction kept 9 bases outside the gene matches. The CDR3, as DNA: TGTGCCAGTAGTGGTGCAGGGGGCCGGCAAGATACGCAGTATTTT. Protein: CASSGAGGRQDTQYF.

This clone showed up just a few times. This chain connects TRBV21-1 to TRBJ2-2; TRBD1 is the table's D call and was not checked against the DNA. TRBV21-1 is a pseudogene. CDR3 length: 14 residues. CDR3 sequence reads: CASSKDSYTGELFF. In DNA, the CDR3 is TGTGCCAGCAGCAAGGACAGTTACACCGGGGAGCTGTTTTTT.

The chain carries TRBV7-8 and TRBJ1-1, with D tentatively TRBD1 (5 bases). The CDR3 has 15 residues. The germline V gene encodes CDR1 SGHVS and CDR2 FQNEAQ. With 6 bases removed from V and 0 bases from J, the gap between germline ends came to 14 bases. The CDR3 loop is CASSMEAGVNTEAFF. In DNA form, the CDR3 reads TGTGCCAGCAGTATGGAAGCGGGGGTGAACACTGAAGCTTTCTTT.

V usage is TRBV27 and J usage is TRBJ1-2, with TRBD1 matching 9 bases. Germline lookup yields CDR1 MNHEY and CDR2 SMNVEV (reference sequence). The CDR3 consists of 15 residues. V was clipped by 6 bases and J by 8 bases; unmatched bases: 13. CDR3 coding DNA: TGTGCCAGCAGAACTCTTACGACAGGGGGTAAGGGCTACACCTTC. Amino acids: CASRTLTTGGKGYTF.

The chain is built from TRBV15 and TRBJ2-7, with D tentatively TRBD1 (6 bases). The germline V and J ends were trimmed by 3 bases and 4 bases, with 16 bases remaining between them. CDR1 is LNHNV, CDR2 YYDKDF, per germline (reference sequence). CDR3 length equals 15 residues. CDR3 sequence (DNA): TGTGCCACCAGCAGCCATAGGACCGGGACATACGAGCAGTACTTC. Its protein is CATSSHRTGTYEQYF.

The chain uses TRBV6-1 and TRBJ2-7; 7 bases are a match to TRBD1. The germline CDR1 and CDR2 sequences are MNHNS and SASEGT. The CDR3 consists of 17 residues. V trimming: 0 bases; J trimming: 5 bases; junction bases outside the gene matches: 13. The CDR3: CASSEALESGGGNEQYF. The CDR3 nucleotides read TGTGCCAGCAGTGAAGCGCTCGAGTCAGGGGGTGGCAACGAGCAGTACTTC.

This clone showed up just a few times. CDR3 DNA sequence: TGTGCCAGCAGCCAAGCTAGCGGGGGGGCCTCTGGGGCCAACGTCCTGACTTTC. Amino acid sequence: CASSQASGGASGANVLTF. This chain connects TRBV4-2 to TRBJ2-6; 12 bases agree with TRBD2. The CDR3 has 18 amino acids. With V trimmed by 1 base and J by 0 bases, 1 base remained unmatched. Germline V gene sequence: CDR1 LGHNA, CDR2 YNFKEQ.

This chain connects TRBV9 to TRBJ1-1, with a tentative D call TRBD1 (5 bases). The CDR3 has 15 residues. The V end lost 3 bases, the J end lost 1 base, and 13 bases lay between the germline ends. Germline V CDR1 and CDR2: SGDLS, YYNGEE. The CDR3 DNA reads as TGTGCCAGCAGCGGGGGTTTGGGGGGGAACACTGAAGCTTTCTTT. Its translation is CASSGGLGGNTEAFF.

V gene TRBV2 combines with J gene TRBJ1-6; D gene unclear. CDR1 SNHLY and CDR2 FYNNEI come from the germline V gene. Between the trimmed V and J ends, which lost 6 bases and 2 bases, there was a span of 5 bases. The CDR3 sequence is 13 residues long. The CDR3 DNA reads TGTGCCAGCAGGGAGGCCTATAATTCACCCCTCCACTTT. As protein: CASREAYNSPLHF. Full variable domain (remainder filled in from reference TRBV2 and TRBJ1-6): EPEVTQTPSHQVTQMGQEVILRCVPISNHLYFYWYRQILGQKVEFLVSFYNNEISEKSEIFDDQFSVERPDGSNFTLKIRSTKLEDSAMYFCASREAYNSPLHFGNGTRLTVT.

The chain recombines TRBV2 with TRBJ2-7; D is perhaps TRBD1 (5 bases). Looked up from germline, CDR1 is SNHLY and CDR2 is FYNNEI. The CDR3 is 12 amino acids. V was clipped by 8 bases and J by 3 bases, with 11 bases between them. CDR3 region: CASEQGGYEQYF. The CDR3 DNA is TGTGCCAGCGAGCAGGGCGGCTACGAGCAGTACTTC.

This sequence joins TRBV5-1 and TRBJ2-7, with a tentative D call TRBD2 (5 bases). Trimming left V 3 bases short and J 0 bases short, with 13 bases between. Germline CDR1 is SGHRS and CDR2 is YFSETQ. The length of the CDR3 is 15 residues. The chain's CDR3 is CASSSLRGSSYEQYF. The CDR3, as DNA: TGCGCCAGCAGCTCCCTACGGGGAAGCTCCTACGAGCAGTACTTC.

This clone appeared a single time. The genes are TRBV9 and TRBJ1-2; D is unclear. Trimming left V 3 bases short and J 8 bases short, with 17 bases between. CDR1 SGDLS and CDR2 YYNGEE come from the germline V gene. This CDR3 has 14 amino acids. In nucleotides, the CDR3 is TGTGCCAGCAGCGCGCCACGGAGTGGCTGGGGCTACACCTTC. This translates into CASSAPRSGWGYTF.